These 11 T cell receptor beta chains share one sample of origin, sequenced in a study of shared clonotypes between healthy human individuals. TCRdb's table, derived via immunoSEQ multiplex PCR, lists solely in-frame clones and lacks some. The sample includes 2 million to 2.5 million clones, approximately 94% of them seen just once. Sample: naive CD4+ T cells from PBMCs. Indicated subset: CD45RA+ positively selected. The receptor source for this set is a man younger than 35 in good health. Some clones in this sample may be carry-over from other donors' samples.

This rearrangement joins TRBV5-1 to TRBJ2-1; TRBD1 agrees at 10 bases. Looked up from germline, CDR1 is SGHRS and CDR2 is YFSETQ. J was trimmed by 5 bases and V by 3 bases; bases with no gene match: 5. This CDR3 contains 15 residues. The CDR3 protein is CASSSTGGAHNEQFF. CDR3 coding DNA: TGCGCCAGCAGCTCGACAGGGGGCGCCCACAATGAGCAGTTCTTC.

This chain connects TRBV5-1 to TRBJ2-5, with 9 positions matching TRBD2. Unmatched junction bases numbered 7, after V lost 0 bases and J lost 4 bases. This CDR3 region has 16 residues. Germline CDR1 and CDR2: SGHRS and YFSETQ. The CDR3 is CASSLVGLAGRETQYF. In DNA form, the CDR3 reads TGCGCCAGCAGCTTGGTAGGGCTAGCGGGAAGAGAGACCCAGTACTTC.

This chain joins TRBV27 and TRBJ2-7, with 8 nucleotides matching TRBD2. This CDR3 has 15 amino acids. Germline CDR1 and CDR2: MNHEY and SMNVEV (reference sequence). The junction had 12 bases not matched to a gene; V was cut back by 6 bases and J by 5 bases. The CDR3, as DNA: TGTGCCAGCAGGAAACTAGCGGCCCGACCCCACGAGCAGTACTTC. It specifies CASRKLAARPHEQYF.

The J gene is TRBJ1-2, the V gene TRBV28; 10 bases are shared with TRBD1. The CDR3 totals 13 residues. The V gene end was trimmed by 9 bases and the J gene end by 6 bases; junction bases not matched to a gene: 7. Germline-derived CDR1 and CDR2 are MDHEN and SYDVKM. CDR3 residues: CASWTGGFNGYTF. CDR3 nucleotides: TGTGCCAGTTGGACAGGGGGATTTAATGGCTACACCTTC.

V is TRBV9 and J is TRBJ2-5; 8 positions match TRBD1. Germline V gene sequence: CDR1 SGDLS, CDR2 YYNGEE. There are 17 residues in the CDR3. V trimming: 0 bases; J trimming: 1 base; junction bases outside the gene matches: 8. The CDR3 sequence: CASSVGSGGASQETQYF. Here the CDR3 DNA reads TGTGCCAGCAGCGTAGGTTCAGGGGGCGCAAGCCAAGAGACCCAGTACTTC.

CDR3 coding DNA: TGTGCCAGCAGCTTAGCAGGGGACAGGGGGCTTCAGCCCCAGCATTTT. This encodes CASSLAGDRGLQPQHF. The chain uses TRBV7-8 and TRBJ1-5; 12 bases are shared with TRBD1. The CDR3 covers 16 residues. The V and J ends lost 0 bases and 6 bases, in that order; junction bases with no gene match: 3. The germline V gene encodes CDR1 SGHVS and CDR2 FQNEAQ.

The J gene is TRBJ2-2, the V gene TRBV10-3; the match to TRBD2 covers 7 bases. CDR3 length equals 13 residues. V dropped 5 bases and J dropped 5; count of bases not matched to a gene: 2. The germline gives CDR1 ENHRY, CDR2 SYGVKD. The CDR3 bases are TGTGCCATCAGTAGCGGGGTGACCGGGGAGCTGTTTTTT. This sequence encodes CAISSGVTGELFF.

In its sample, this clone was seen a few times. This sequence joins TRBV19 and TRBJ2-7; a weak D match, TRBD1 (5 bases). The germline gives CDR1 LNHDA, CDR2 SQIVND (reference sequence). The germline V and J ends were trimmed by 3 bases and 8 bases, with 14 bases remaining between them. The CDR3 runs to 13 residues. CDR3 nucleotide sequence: TGTGCCAGTAGTATGACAGTCTGGGGCAAGCAGTACTTC. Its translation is CASSMTVWGKQYF. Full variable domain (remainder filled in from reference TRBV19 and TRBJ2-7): DGGITQSPKYLFRKEGQNVTLSCEQNLNHDAMYWYRQDPGQGLRLIYYSQIVNDFQKGDIAEGYSVSREKKESFPLTVTSAQKNPTAFYLCASSMTVWGKQYFGPGTRLTVT.

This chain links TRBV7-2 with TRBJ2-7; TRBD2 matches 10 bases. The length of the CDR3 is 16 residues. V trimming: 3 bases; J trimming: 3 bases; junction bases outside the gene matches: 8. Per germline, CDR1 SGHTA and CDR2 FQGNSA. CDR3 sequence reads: CASSFGASGRGYEQYF. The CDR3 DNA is TGTGCCAGCAGCTTTGGTGCTAGCGGGAGAGGCTACGAGCAGTACTTC.

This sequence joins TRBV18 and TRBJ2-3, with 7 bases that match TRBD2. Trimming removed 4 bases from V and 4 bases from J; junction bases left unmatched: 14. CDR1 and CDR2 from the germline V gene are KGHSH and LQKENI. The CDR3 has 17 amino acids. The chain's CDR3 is CASSLYLAGQRPDTQYF. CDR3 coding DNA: TGTGCCAGCTCACTCTACTTAGCGGGTCAGAGACCAGATACGCAGTATTTT.

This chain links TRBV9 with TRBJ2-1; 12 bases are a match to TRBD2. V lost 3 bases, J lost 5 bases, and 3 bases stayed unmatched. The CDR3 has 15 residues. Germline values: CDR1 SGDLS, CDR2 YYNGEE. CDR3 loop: CASSASGRAHNEQFF. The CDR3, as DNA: TGTGCCAGCAGCGCTAGCGGGAGGGCCCACAATGAGCAGTTCTTC.